These T cell receptor beta chains were read from a single sample in a study of blood T cell repertoires in COVID-19. Profiling relied on immunoSEQ multiplex PCR, and the TCRdb table lists in-frame clones only, not all of them. The sample has about 80,000 clones, around 76% seen once; the top ten hold about 16%. The sequencing sample was made of peripheral blood. The receptors shown here come from a man between 65 and 85 years old with active or convalescent COVID-19. Each CDR3 is given with its conserved first and last residue. Fields, in order: clone size, V gene, D gene, CDR3 length, J gene, CDR3 protein, CDR3 DNA. D genes are given only for firm matches. The size field is filled for only some rows; it gives once, few, many or a size class.

>NA|TRBV27|NA|16|TRBJ1-6
CASRPTSGPQDSPLHF
TGTGCCAGCAGACCTACCTCCGGGCCACAGGATTCACCCCTCCACTTT
>once|TRBV18|NA|14|TRBJ1-4
CASSSRTVGEKLFF
TGTGCCAGCTCATCGAGGACAGTAGGGGAAAAACTGTTTTTT
>NA|TRBV3-1/TRBV3-2|TRBD1|14|TRBJ2-2
CASRGQGGTGELFF
TGTGCCAGCAGAGGACAGGGAGGCACCGGGGAGCTGTTTTTT
>NA|TRBV3-1/TRBV3-2|TRBD2|14|TRBJ2-5
CASRGSGGQETQYF
TGTGCCAGCAGGGGTAGCGGGGGGCAAGAGACCCAGTACTTC
>NA|TRBV6-5|TRBD1|14|TRBJ2-3
CASRDRRRTDTQYF
TGTGCCAGCCGGGACAGGAGGAGGACAGATACGCAGTATTTT
>NA|TRBV5-1|NA|14|TRBJ2-2
CASSLLGGTGELFF
TGCGCCAGCAGCTTGTTAGGAGGGACCGGGGAGCTGTTTTTT
>few|TRBV19|NA|12|TRBJ1-3
CASSPTGDTIYF
TGTGCCAGTAGCCCGACCGGAGACACCATATATTTT
>NA|TRBV19|TRBD1|18|TRBJ1-2
CASSRIRDSHHLNYGYTF
TGTGCCAGTAGTCGGATCCGGGACAGTCATCACCTCAACTATGGCTACACCTTC
>NA|TRBV20-1|NA|11|TRBJ2-7
CSARVEYEQYF
TGCAGTGCTAGAGTGGAGTACGAGCAGTACTTC
>once|TRBV6-5|NA|14|TRBJ1-1
CASISGRANTEAFF
TGTGCCAGCATCTCCGGCAGGGCTAACACTGAAGCTTTCTTT
>NA|TRBV11-2|TRBD1|17|TRBJ1-5
CASSLDPGTGGNQPQHF
TGTGCCAGCAGCTTAGATCCCGGGACAGGAGGCAATCAGCCCCAGCATTTT
>few|TRBV7-9|NA|12|TRBJ2-1
CASSSRYNEQFF
TGTGCCAGCAGCTCCCGCTACAATGAGCAGTTCTTC
>NA|TRBV3-1/TRBV3-2|NA|14|TRBJ2-2
CASSPQGYTGELFF
TGTGCCAGCAGCCCACAGGGATACACCGGGGAGCTGTTTTTT
>NA|TRBV7-2|TRBD2|16|TRBJ2-3
CASSLQAGDGEDTQYF
TGTGCCAGCAGCTTACAAGCGGGGGATGGGGAGGATACGCAGTATTTT
>once|TRBV4-1|NA|13|TRBJ2-1
CASSQELRGEQFF
TGCGCCAGCAGCCAAGAACTTAGGGGTGAGCAGTTCTTC
>NA|TRBV27|TRBD1|17|TRBJ1-4
CASSPQGQGARGEKLFF
TGTGCCAGCAGTCCCCAAGGACAGGGGGCGCGGGGTGAAAAACTGTTTTTT
>NA|TRBV7-7|NA|16|TRBJ2-2
CASSFGGGEGTGELFF
TGTGCTAGCAGCTTTGGGGGGGGCGAAGGCACCGGGGAGCTGTTTTTT
>NA|TRBV28|TRBD2|14|TRBJ2-7
CASRPRGVSDEQYF
TGTGCCAGCAGACCGCGGGGGGTCAGCGACGAGCAGTACTTC
>NA|TRBV15|NA|12|TRBJ1-5
CATSEGRQPQHF
TGTGCCACCTCCGAGGGCCGGCAGCCCCAGCATTTT
>NA|TRBV5-1|NA|15|TRBJ2-3
CASSPPRGTTDTQYF
TGCGCCAGCAGCCCCCCCCGGGGGACCACAGATACGCAGTATTTT
>few|TRBV11-3|NA|16|TRBJ1-3
CASSLQMDPGGNTIYF
TGTGCCAGCAGCTTACAGATGGATCCGGGAGGAAACACCATATATTTT
>NA|TRBV5-1|NA|13|TRBJ2-7
CASSSGQRYEQYF
TGCGCCAGCAGCTCGGGACAAAGATACGAGCAGTACTTC
>few|TRBV4-1|NA|16|TRBJ1-6
CASSQGIWQGNSPLHF
TGCGCCAGCAGCCAAGGAATTTGGCAGGGTAATTCACCCCTCCACTTT
>NA|TRBV27|TRBD1|19|TRBJ2-1
CASSSTETSQGAPYNEQFF
TGTGCCAGCAGTTCGACTGAAACATCCCAGGGGGCCCCCTACAATGAGCAGTTCTTC
>NA|TRBV7-9|NA|11|TRBJ1-2
CASSLTEGYTF
TGTGCCAGCAGCTTGACAGAAGGCTACACCTTC
>NA|TRBV7-9|NA|13|TRBJ1-2
CASSLGGVDGYTF
TGTGCCAGCAGCCTCGGGGGTGTCGATGGCTACACCTTC
>many|TRBV7-9|TRBD2|17|TRBJ2-1
CASSTKGLASSFNEQFF
TGTGCCAGCAGTACGAAGGGACTAGCATCCAGCTTTAATGAGCAGTTCTTC
>NA|TRBV18|NA|14|TRBJ1-4
CASSPEASNEKLFF
TGTGCCAGCTCACCGGAGGCTTCCAATGAAAAACTGTTTTTT
>NA|TRBV5-1|NA|16|TRBJ2-1
CASSLGWTATHNEQFF
TGCGCCAGCAGCTTGGGGTGGACAGCAACTCACAATGAGCAGTTCTTC
>NA|TRBV6-5|NA|13|TRBJ2-7
CASRVRGAGEQYF
TGTGCCAGCAGGGTTCGGGGGGCAGGGGAGCAGTACTTC
>NA|TRBV6-5|NA|14|TRBJ1-2
CASRRAGGIYGYTF
TGTGCCAGCAGGAGGGCGGGGGGGATCTATGGCTACACCTTC
>NA|TRBV2|NA|13|TRBJ1-2
CASSWAENYGYTF
TGTGCCAGCAGTTGGGCAGAGAACTATGGCTACACCTTC
>NA|TRBV6-2/TRBV6-3|NA|17|TRBJ1-6
CASSPGPSLSYNSPLHF
TGTGCCAGCAGCCCTGGGCCTTCTCTCTCCTATAATTCACCCCTCCACTTT
>NA|TRBV11-3|TRBD1|15|TRBJ2-7
CASSHPGTGGDEQYF
TGTGCCAGCAGCCACCCCGGGACAGGGGGCGATGAGCAGTACTTC
>NA|TRBV29-1|NA|11|TRBJ2-5
CSVVTEETQYF
TGCAGCGTTGTGACAGAAGAGACCCAGTACTTC
>NA|TRBV7-8|TRBD2|14|TRBJ2-1
CASSLGLEINEQFF
TGTGCCAGCAGCTTGGGACTAGAAATCAATGAGCAGTTCTTC
>NA|TRBV6-5|NA|12|TRBJ2-5
CASGRQQETQYF
TGTGCCAGCGGAAGACAGCAAGAGACCCAGTACTTC
>few|TRBV30|NA|12|TRBJ2-5
CAWSGGEETQYF
TGTGCCTGGAGCGGGGGTGAAGAGACCCAGTACTTC
>NA|TRBV30|NA|15|TRBJ1-4
CAWSREGGMNEKLFF
TGTGCCTGGAGCCGAGAGGGGGGGATGAATGAAAAACTGTTTTTT
>NA|TRBV29-1|TRBD2|15|TRBJ2-1
CSVASESGGYNEQFF
TGCAGCGTTGCCTCCGAAAGCGGGGGGTACAATGAGCAGTTCTTC
>NA|TRBV10-2|NA|12|TRBJ2-2
CASSGRDGELFF
TGCGCCAGCAGTGGACGGGACGGGGAGCTGTTTTTT
>NA|TRBV29-1|NA|14|TRBJ2-3
CSVAPSSNADTQYF
TGCAGCGTTGCGCCTAGCTCGAACGCAGATACGCAGTATTTT
>few|TRBV5-1|TRBD1|14|TRBJ2-7
CASSHGQELYEQYF
TGCGCCAGCAGCCACGGACAGGAGCTCTACGAGCAGTACTTC
>NA|TRBV19|TRBD1|16|TRBJ2-2
CASSIGTGRNTGELFF
TGTGCCAGTAGTATCGGGACAGGGAGAAACACCGGGGAGCTGTTTTTT
>NA|TRBV28|NA|14|TRBJ2-7
CASSLTDLLYEQYF
TGTGCCAGCAGTCTGACAGACTTACTATACGAGCAGTACTTC